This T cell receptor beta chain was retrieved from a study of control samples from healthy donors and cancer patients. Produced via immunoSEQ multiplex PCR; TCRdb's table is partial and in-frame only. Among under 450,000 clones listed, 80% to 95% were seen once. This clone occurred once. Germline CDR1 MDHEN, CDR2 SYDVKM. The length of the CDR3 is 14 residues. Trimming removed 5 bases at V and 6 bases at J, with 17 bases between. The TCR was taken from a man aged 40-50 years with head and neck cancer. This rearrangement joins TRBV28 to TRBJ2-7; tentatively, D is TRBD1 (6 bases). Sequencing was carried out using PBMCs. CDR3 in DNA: TGTGCCAGCAGTATTTGGCAGGGGCGGTCCGAGCAGTACTTC. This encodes CASSIWQGRSEQYF.